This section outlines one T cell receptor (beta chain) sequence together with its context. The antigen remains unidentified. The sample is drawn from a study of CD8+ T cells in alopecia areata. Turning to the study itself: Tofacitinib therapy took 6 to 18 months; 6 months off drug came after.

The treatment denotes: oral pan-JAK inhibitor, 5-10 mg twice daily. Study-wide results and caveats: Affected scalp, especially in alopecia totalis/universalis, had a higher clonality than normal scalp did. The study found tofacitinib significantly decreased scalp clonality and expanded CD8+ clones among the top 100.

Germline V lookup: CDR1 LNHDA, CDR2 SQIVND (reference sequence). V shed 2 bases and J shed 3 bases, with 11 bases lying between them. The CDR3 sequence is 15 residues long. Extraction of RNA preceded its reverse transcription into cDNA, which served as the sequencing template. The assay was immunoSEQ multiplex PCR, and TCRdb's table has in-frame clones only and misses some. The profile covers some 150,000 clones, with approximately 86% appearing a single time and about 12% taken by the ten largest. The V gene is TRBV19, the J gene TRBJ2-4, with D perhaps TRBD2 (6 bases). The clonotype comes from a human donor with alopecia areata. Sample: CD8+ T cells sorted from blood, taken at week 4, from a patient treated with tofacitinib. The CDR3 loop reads CASSILGEVKNIQYF. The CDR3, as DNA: TGTGCCAGTAGTATATTAGGGGAGGTCAAAAACATTCAGTACTTC.